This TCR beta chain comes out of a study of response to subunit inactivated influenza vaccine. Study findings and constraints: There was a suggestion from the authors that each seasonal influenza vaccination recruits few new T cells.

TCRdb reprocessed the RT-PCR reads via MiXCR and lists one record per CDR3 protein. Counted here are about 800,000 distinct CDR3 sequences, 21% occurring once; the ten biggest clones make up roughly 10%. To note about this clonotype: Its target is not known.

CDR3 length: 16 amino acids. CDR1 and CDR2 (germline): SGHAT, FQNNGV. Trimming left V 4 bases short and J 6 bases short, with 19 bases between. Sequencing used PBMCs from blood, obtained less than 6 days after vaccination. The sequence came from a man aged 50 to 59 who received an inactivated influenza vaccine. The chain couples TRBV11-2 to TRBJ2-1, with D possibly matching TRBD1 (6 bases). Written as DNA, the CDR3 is TGTGCCAGCAGCTCGTCCACAGGGATCTTTGGCAATGAGCAGTTCTTC. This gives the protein CASSSSTGIFGNEQFF.